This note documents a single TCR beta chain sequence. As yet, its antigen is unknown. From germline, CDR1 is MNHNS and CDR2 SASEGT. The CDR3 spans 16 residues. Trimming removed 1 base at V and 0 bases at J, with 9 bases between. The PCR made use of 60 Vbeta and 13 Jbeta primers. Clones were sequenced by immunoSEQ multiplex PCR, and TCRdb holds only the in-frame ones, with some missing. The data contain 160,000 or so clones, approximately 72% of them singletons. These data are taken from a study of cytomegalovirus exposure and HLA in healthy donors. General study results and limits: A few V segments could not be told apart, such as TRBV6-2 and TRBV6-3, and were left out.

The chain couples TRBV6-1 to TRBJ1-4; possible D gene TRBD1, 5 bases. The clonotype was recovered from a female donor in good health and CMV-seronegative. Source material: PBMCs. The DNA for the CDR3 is TGTGCCAGCAGTGAAGAGCGGGGGTCAACTAATGAAAAACTGTTTTTT. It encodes CASSEERGSTNEKLFF.